A selection of T cell receptor beta chains follows, all from one sample in a study of Ad26.COV2.S vaccination and SARS-CoV-2 variants. Repertoires were generated with immunoSEQ multiplex PCR, while TCRdb's copy carries only in-frame clones and drops some. The profile covers about 400,000 clones, with 83% appearing a single time and roughly 7.4% taken by the ten largest. The specimen comprised peripheral blood, sampled in a trial of Ad26.COV2.S vaccine versus placebo. Receptors were obtained from a person between 18 and 65 years old who received the Ad26.COV2.S COVID-19 vaccine or a placebo. The CDR3 runs from the conserved cysteine through the conserved F or W. Each record gives: CDR3 protein, J gene, V gene.

CDR3aa: CASTDGGLEDGYTF
j_gene: TRBJ1-2
v_gene: TRBV6-5

CDR3aa: CATSDEYRGTGQFF
j_gene: TRBJ2-1
v_gene: TRBV24-1

CDR3aa: CASSISGNTEAFF
j_gene: TRBJ1-1
v_gene: TRBV19

CDR3aa: CRVTAGNTEAFF
j_gene: TRBJ1-1
v_gene: TRBV29-1

CDR3aa: CASSPQANEQFF
j_gene: TRBJ2-1
v_gene: TRBV27

CDR3aa: CASSRPGQRNEKLFF
j_gene: TRBJ1-4
v_gene: TRBV19

CDR3aa: CASSQVRGESPYEQYF
j_gene: TRBJ2-7
v_gene: TRBV19

CDR3aa: CASSIRGTDTQYF
j_gene: TRBJ2-3
v_gene: TRBV19

CDR3aa: CASSLEPDTEAFF
j_gene: TRBJ1-1
v_gene: TRBV12-3/TRBV12-4

CDR3aa: CASSLARTSGAYNEQFF
j_gene: TRBJ2-1
v_gene: TRBV11-1

CDR3aa: CASSRALTGAGGVNIQYF
j_gene: TRBJ2-4
v_gene: TRBV3-1/TRBV3-2

CDR3aa: CASSEALSTSGVTYEQYF
j_gene: TRBJ2-7
v_gene: TRBV9

CDR3aa: CASSQTVSGANVLTF
j_gene: TRBJ2-6
v_gene: TRBV5-1

CDR3aa: CASSLQPAGNIQYF
j_gene: TRBJ2-4
v_gene: TRBV5-1

CDR3aa: CASSHTPTDTQYF
j_gene: TRBJ2-3
v_gene: TRBV5-1

CDR3aa: CASRPTEGKDGAFF
j_gene: TRBJ1-1
v_gene: TRBV3-1/TRBV3-2

CDR3aa: CAIRDRVAYEQYF
j_gene: TRBJ2-7
v_gene: TRBV10-3

CDR3aa: CASSPGQGSYNEQFF
j_gene: TRBJ2-1
v_gene: TRBV6-5

CDR3aa: CASSFGDEQYF
j_gene: TRBJ2-7
v_gene: TRBV5-4

CDR3aa: CASRERARTDTQYF
j_gene: TRBJ2-3
v_gene: TRBV30

CDR3aa: CASSNHRVWNTEAFF
j_gene: TRBJ1-1
v_gene: TRBV6-2/TRBV6-3

CDR3aa: CASSPHGNTEAFF
j_gene: TRBJ1-1
v_gene: TRBV5-1

CDR3aa: CASSSPGDSGSYNEQFF
j_gene: TRBJ2-1
v_gene: TRBV7-3

CDR3aa: CASSPLSGVGEKLFF
j_gene: TRBJ1-4
v_gene: TRBV9

CDR3aa: CASSVGPVEYGYTF
j_gene: TRBJ1-2
v_gene: TRBV9

CDR3aa: CASSWRRGNTDTQYF
j_gene: TRBJ2-3
v_gene: TRBV7-2

CDR3aa: CASSPRRGVTDTQYF
j_gene: TRBJ2-3
v_gene: TRBV2

CDR3aa: CASSQSRAATDTQYF
j_gene: TRBJ2-3
v_gene: TRBV4-3

CDR3aa: CAWNGNSGNTIYF
j_gene: TRBJ1-3
v_gene: TRBV30

CDR3aa: CASSLGGQYGYTF
j_gene: TRBJ1-2
v_gene: TRBV5-1

CDR3aa: CASSPITSSYNEQFF
j_gene: TRBJ2-1
v_gene: TRBV18

CDR3aa: CASSPFGGEGDEQYF
j_gene: TRBJ2-7
v_gene: TRBV4-3

CDR3aa: CASSLQAGGLADTQYF
j_gene: TRBJ2-3
v_gene: TRBV11-2

CDR3aa: CASSSSGGPSYEQYF
j_gene: TRBJ2-7
v_gene: TRBV6-5

CDR3aa: CASSSRFGVNTEAFF
j_gene: TRBJ1-1
v_gene: TRBV6-5

CDR3aa: CASRPGGQSSQPQHF
j_gene: TRBJ1-5
v_gene: TRBV2

CDR3aa: CASSRDGGKAFF
j_gene: TRBJ1-1
v_gene: TRBV11-3

CDR3aa: CASSRRESYGYTF
j_gene: TRBJ1-2
v_gene: TRBV3-1/TRBV3-2

CDR3aa: CASSSFRTSGRAGANVLTF
j_gene: TRBJ2-6
v_gene: TRBV11-3

CDR3aa: CASRPNEGGKNTEAFF
j_gene: TRBJ1-1
v_gene: TRBV12-2

CDR3aa: CASRGLYQETQYF
j_gene: TRBJ2-5
v_gene: TRBV11-3

CDR3aa: CASTAGNGAGELFF
j_gene: TRBJ2-2
v_gene: TRBV4-2

CDR3aa: CASSSRDIEPLHF
j_gene: TRBJ1-6
v_gene: TRBV9

CDR3aa: CASSPSLGQDSEGYTF
j_gene: TRBJ1-2
v_gene: TRBV7-9

CDR3aa: CASSDPYQPQHF
j_gene: TRBJ1-5
v_gene: TRBV2

CDR3aa: CASSSQIDLYTEAFF
j_gene: TRBJ1-1
v_gene: TRBV7-9

CDR3aa: CSVGEGYYGYTF
j_gene: TRBJ1-2
v_gene: TRBV29-1

CDR3aa: CASSLTVPTRGRDTQYF
j_gene: TRBJ2-3
v_gene: TRBV7-9

CDR3aa: CASSSTSGVYNEQFF
j_gene: TRBJ2-1
v_gene: TRBV7-9

CDR3aa: CASSLTDGDYNSPLHF
j_gene: TRBJ1-6
v_gene: TRBV6-6

CDR3aa: CASSDRAGRYNEQFF
j_gene: TRBJ2-1
v_gene: TRBV6-1

CDR3aa: CASSFAFGGLNYGYTF
j_gene: TRBJ1-2
v_gene: TRBV27

CDR3aa: CATSDYKYGYTF
j_gene: TRBJ1-2
v_gene: TRBV24-1

CDR3aa: CASSLGEGNQPQHF
j_gene: TRBJ1-5
v_gene: TRBV7-6